A single sample is the source of the 26 T cell receptor beta chains below, sequenced in a study of beta chain features in type 1 diabetes. The study reverse transcribed the entire isolated RNA, so it sequenced expressed TCRB transcripts. Some clones are missing from TCRdb's copy, which holds only in-frame ones; the method was immunoSEQ multiplex PCR. The sample yields about 900,000 clones, around a sixth seen once. The sequenced material came from naive CD4+ T cells from blood. These receptors came from a woman between 18 and 30 years old in good health.

A few counts support this clone. The same CDR3 is also encoded by other DNA sequences in this sample. The chain has TRBV20-1 and TRBJ1-3; no firm D call. Between the trimmed V and J ends, which lost 0 bases and 4 bases, there was a span of 1 base. This CDR3 contains 11 residues. Per germline, CDR1 DFQATT and CDR2 SNEGSKA (reference sequence). CDR3 sequence: CSAREGNTIYF. CDR3 coding DNA: TGCAGTGCTAGAGAAGGAAACACCATATATTTT.

V is TRBV27 and J is TRBJ2-3; 14 nucleotides line up with TRBD2. Unmatched junction bases numbered 9, after V lost 5 bases and J lost 14 bases. CDR1 is MNHEY, CDR2 SMNVEV, per germline (reference sequence). CDR3 length: 14 amino acids. The CDR3 loop is CASSATSGRAMRYF. For the CDR3, the DNA is TGTGCCAGCAGTGCGACTAGCGGGAGGGCCATGAGGTATTTT.

Points on this clone: This sample includes further DNA sequences coding for the same CDR3. The chain employs TRBV5-1 and TRBJ1-4, with D unresolved. This CDR3 is built from 13 residues. The V gene lost 2 bases and the J gene lost 8 bases, with 10 bases spanning the gap. Germline values: CDR1 SGHRS, CDR2 YFSETQ. CDR3 DNA sequence: TGCGCCAGCAGCTTAGTGGAGGGAGAAAAACTGTTTTTT. It specifies CASSLVEGEKLFF. The full variable domain, completed using reference TRBV5-1 and TRBJ1-4, is KAGVTQTPRYLIKTRGQQVTLSCSPISGHRSVSWYQQTPGQGLQFLFEYFSETQRNKGNFPGRFSGRQFSNSRSEMNVSTLELGDSALYLCASSLVEGEKLFFGSGTQLSVL.

This clone was recorded a few times. J is TRBJ2-5 and V is TRBV13; 13 positions agree with TRBD2. The V gene's germline CDR1 is PRHDT and CDR2 FYEKMQ (reference sequence). J was trimmed by 4 bases and V by 4 bases; bases with no gene match: 6. This CDR3 is built from 16 residues. CDR3 DNA sequence: TGTGCCAGCAGCTCAGGACTAGCGGGAGCCTTAGAGACCCAGTACTTC. It specifies CASSSGLAGALETQYF.

This clone showed up just a few times. The gene calls are TRBV7-2 and TRBJ1-1, with 9 bases lining up with TRBD1. The V segment lost 1 base and the J segment 6 bases; nucleotides outside the gene matches: 6. Per the germline V gene, CDR1 is SGHTA and CDR2 is FQGNSA. This CDR3 comprises 15 residues. Here the CDR3 DNA reads TGTGCCAGCAGCTTAGGGGACAGGGACGTGGCTGAAGCTTTCTTT. It is translated as CASSLGDRDVAEAFF. The whole variable domain, remainder taken from reference TRBV7-2 and TRBJ1-1, is GAGVSQSPSNKVTEKGKDVELRCDPISGHTALYWYRQSLGQGLEFLIYFQGNSAPDKSGLPSDRFSAERTGGSVSTLTIQRTQQEDSAVYLCASSLGDRDVAEAFFGQGTRLTVV.

This chain joins TRBV27 and TRBJ2-1; weak D call: TRBD1 (6 bases). Germline V gives CDR1 MNHEY, CDR2 SMNVEV (reference sequence). This CDR3 comprises 15 residues. V lost 3 bases to trimming and J lost 5 bases, with 14 bases between them. The CDR3 DNA reads TGTGCCAGCAGTTTCTCCCAACAGGGAAACAATGAGCAGTTCTTC. Its protein is CASSFSQQGNNEQFF.

This clone has more than one count but fewer than ten. The DNA of the CDR3 is TGTGCCAGCAGCTTGGCCGGGGTCCAAGAGACCCAGTACTTC. It specifies CASSLAGVQETQYF. The V gene is TRBV5-4, the J gene TRBJ2-5; D is perhaps TRBD2 (5 bases). The germline V gene encodes CDR1 SGHNT and CDR2 YYREEE (reference sequence). This CDR3 comprises 14 residues. The V gene lost 0 bases and the J gene lost 1 base, with 7 bases spanning the gap. Full variable domain (rest looked up from reference TRBV5-4 and TRBJ2-5): ETGVTQSPTHLIKTRGQQVTLRCSSQSGHNTVSWYQQALGQGPQFIFQYYREEENGRGNFPPRFSGLQFPNYSSELNVNALELDDSALYLCASSLAGVQETQYFGPGTRLLVL.

This clone occurred a few times. Written as DNA, the CDR3 is TGTGCCAGCTGGGGTCCGGGGGCTAATTCCTACGAGCAGTACTTC. It translates to CASWGPGANSYEQYF. The chain carries TRBV28 and TRBJ2-7, with D possibly being TRBD1 or TRBD2 (6 bases each). CDR3 length: 15 amino acids. Per germline, CDR1 MDHEN and CDR2 SYDVKM. The ends were cut back, 8 bases at V and 1 base at J, with 18 bases in the middle.

This chain joins TRBV9 and TRBJ2-2, with 13 bases fitting TRBD2. The length of the CDR3 is 16 residues. CDR1 is SGDLS and CDR2 is YYNGEE in the germline V gene. With V trimmed by 4 bases and J by 5 bases, 5 bases remained unmatched. This CDR3 is CASSYGLAGATGELFF. As DNA, the CDR3 is TGTGCCAGCAGCTACGGACTAGCGGGAGCAACCGGGGAGCTGTTTTTT.

The V and J genes are TRBV29-1 and TRBJ2-5; no clear D. Trimming took 4 bases from V and 4 from J, leaving 10 bases between them. Per germline, CDR1 SQVTM and CDR2 ANQGSEA. This CDR3 is built from 12 residues. The chain's CDR3 is CSVVSASETQYF. In nucleotides, the CDR3 is TGCAGCGTTGTCAGTGCGTCAGAGACCCAGTACTTC.

This clone appeared a few times. Germline is not matched at one junction end, which may reflect a read error. V is TRBV4-1 and J is TRBJ1-4, with D hard to call. This CDR3 has 17 residues. Germline V gives CDR1 MGHRA, CDR2 YSYEKL. CDR3 amino acids: CASSKDYGFDSVEKLFF. In DNA form, the CDR3 reads TGCGCCAGCAGCAAAGATTATGGGTTTGATTCGGTAGAAAAACTGTTTTTT.

This clone was seen only a few times. The V gene is TRBV19, the J gene TRBJ2-7; D is perhaps TRBD1 (6 bases). The V end lost 6 bases, the J end lost 2 bases, and 17 bases lay between the germline ends. This CDR3 region has 15 residues. Germline V gives CDR1 LNHDA, CDR2 SQIVND (reference sequence). CDR3 DNA sequence: TGTGCCAGTAGGAGCAGGGGAGAAACGGCCTACGAGCAGTACTTC. Its translation: CASRSRGETAYEQYF. Combining the CDR3 with reference TRBV19 and TRBJ2-7 gives the whole variable domain DGGITQSPKYLFRKEGQNVTLSCEQNLNHDAMYWYRQDPGQGLRLIYYSQIVNDFQKGDIAEGYSVSREKKESFPLTVTSAQKNPTAFYLCASRSRGETAYEQYFGPGTRLTVT.

This clone was seen more than once but under ten times. The chain couples TRBV7-3 to TRBJ2-3, with D perhaps matching TRBD2 (5 bases). The length of the CDR3 is 13 residues. V was trimmed by 3 bases and J by 6 bases, leaving 10 bases between them. CDR1 and CDR2 from the germline V gene are SGHTA and FQGTGA. The CDR3 coding sequence is TGTGCCAGCAGCTTCGACTATACGGATACGCAGTATTTT. Its protein product is CASSFDYTDTQYF.

The chain couples TRBV12-5 to TRBJ2-7, with 10 bases lining up with TRBD2. After removal of 2 bases from V and 5 bases from J, the junction contained 9 bases not matched to a gene. Germline CDR1 LGHNT, CDR2 FRNRAP. The CDR3 consists of 16 residues. Here the CDR3 reads CASGLRLAGANHEQYF. CDR3 nucleotides: TGTGCTAGTGGTTTGAGGCTAGCGGGAGCTAACCACGAGCAGTACTTC.

This clone appeared a few times. The sample holds other DNA sequences that translate to the same CDR3. This sequence joins TRBV11-2 and TRBJ1-2; unclear D gene. With 2 bases removed from V and 2 bases from J, the gap between germline ends came to 0 bases. Looked up from germline, CDR1 is SGHAT and CDR2 is FQNNGV. This CDR3 has 11 residues. The CDR3 is CASSLNYGYTF. The CDR3 DNA sequence: TGTGCCAGCAGCTTAAACTATGGCTACACCTTC.

This clone was detected only a few times. V usage is TRBV15 and J usage is TRBJ1-2; D gene uncertain. Germline V gives CDR1 LNHNV, CDR2 YYDKDF (reference sequence). V lost 2 bases, J lost 8 bases, and 18 bases lay in between. The CDR3 runs 15 residues. Here the CDR3 DNA reads TGTGCCACCAGCAGATCCGACCTCTCGATAGACGGCTACACCTTC. The encoded protein is CATSRSDLSIDGYTF.

This clone was seen more than once but under ten times. V and J are TRBV28 and TRBJ1-1, with a weak D call TRBD1 (5 bases). Per the germline V gene, CDR1 is MDHEN and CDR2 is SYDVKM. Trimming removed 2 bases at V and 8 bases at J, with 12 bases between. This CDR3 is 13 amino acids long. The CDR3 loop is CASSLVSWGEAFF. CDR3 sequence (DNA): TGTGCCAGCAGTTTAGTGTCCTGGGGCGAAGCTTTCTTT.

The rearrangement joins TRBV20-1 to TRBJ1-2; possibly TRBD1 for D (5 bases). Germline loops: CDR1 DFQATT, CDR2 SNEGSKA (reference sequence). This CDR3 contains 11 residues. The DNA for the CDR3 is TGCAGCAGGGAATTTGGGTATGGCTACACCTTC. This translates into CSREFGYGYTF.

The rearrangement links TRBV6-6 to TRBJ2-3; D is undetermined. Per the germline V gene, CDR1 is MNHNY and CDR2 is SVGAGI (reference sequence). The ends were cut back, 4 bases at V and 6 bases at J, with 14 bases in the middle. The CDR3 loop spans 14 amino acids. CDR3 coding DNA: TGTGCCAGCAGTTCCCGCCCTAGTAGGGATACGCAGTATTTT. Its translation: CASSSRPSRDTQYF.

The chain combines TRBV28 with TRBJ2-4, with 8 bases that match TRBD2. V lost 6 bases and J lost 1; bases outside the gene matches: 8. The length of the CDR3 is 16 residues. Looked up from germline, CDR1 is MDHEN and CDR2 is SYDVKM. CDR3 amino acids: CASSLGLAGAKNIQYF. As DNA, the CDR3 is TGTGCCAGCAGCCTAGGACTAGCAGGGGCCAAAAACATTCAGTACTTC.

A note on this clone: Distinct nucleotide sequences in the sample also encode this CDR3. The chain is built from TRBV5-1 and TRBJ2-5; D unclear. V shed 1 base and J shed 1 base, with 8 bases lying between them. Germline CDR1 SGHRS, CDR2 YFSETQ. The CDR3 runs to 14 residues. For the CDR3, the DNA is TGCGCCAGCAGCTTGACTGGCGTCCAAGAGACCCAGTACTTC. Residues: CASSLTGVQETQYF.

V gene TRBV7-3 combines with J gene TRBJ1-3, with D unresolved. Germline CDR1 is SGHTA and CDR2 is FQGTGA. The CDR3 runs 15 residues. V was clipped by 1 base and J by 0 bases, with 7 bases between them. In nucleotides, the CDR3 is TGTGCCAGCAGCTTAATGGGGAGCTCTGGAAACACCATATATTTT. Residues: CASSLMGSSGNTIYF.

The rearrangement joins TRBV10-2 to TRBJ2-7; D possibly matches TRBD1 or TRBD2 (5 bases each). V gave up 6 bases and J gave up 5 bases, with 17 bases separating them. The CDR3 runs 14 residues. Germline values: CDR1 WSHSY, CDR2 SAAADI. CDR3 sequence: CASRRGPGLDEQYF. In DNA form, the CDR3 reads TGCGCCAGCAGGAGGGGACCGGGTCTGGACGAGCAGTACTTC.

The chain joins TRBV9 to TRBJ2-3; D not certain. CDR3 length: 13 amino acids. CDR1 and CDR2 from the germline V gene are SGDLS and YYNGEE. V shed 0 bases and J shed 3 bases, with 5 bases lying between them. Here the CDR3 reads CASSVGRTDTQYF. The CDR3 DNA follows: TGTGCCAGCAGCGTAGGTCGGACAGATACGCAGTATTTT.

This clone was seen more than once but under ten times. CDR3 in amino acids: CASSLDGGSYNEQFF. Written as DNA, the CDR3 is TGTGCCAGCAGCTTAGACGGGGGCTCCTACAATGAGCAGTTCTTC. This sequence joins TRBV7-8 and TRBJ2-1; tentatively, D is TRBD2 (6 bases). Per the germline V gene, CDR1 is SGHVS and CDR2 is FQNEAQ. V dropped 1 base and J dropped 0 bases, with 7 bases sitting between them. The CDR3 has 15 residues.

This clone has just a few counts. This chain links TRBV5-1 with TRBJ2-1, with 11 bases fitting TRBD2. J gave up 3 bases and V 9 bases, and 5 bases lay outside the gene matches. This CDR3 is 14 amino acids long. The V gene's germline CDR1 is SGHRS and CDR2 YFSETQ. CDR3 loop: CATSGLAGYNEQFF. CDR3 in DNA: TGCGCCACGTCAGGACTAGCGGGCTACAATGAGCAGTTCTTC.